The 7 T cell receptor beta chains reported below all come from one sample, sequenced in a study of blood T cell repertoires in COVID-19. TCRdb's table, derived via immunoSEQ multiplex PCR, lists solely in-frame clones and lacks some. The table records about 100,000 clones, about 86% of them present only once. Input material: peripheral blood. The receptors were gathered from a man between 60 and 75 years old with acute or convalescent COVID-19.

About this clone: Mismatch with germline at one junction end may stem from a read error. The chain is built from TRBV6-1 and TRBJ2-7, with 16 bases aligning to TRBD2. This CDR3 region has 19 residues. The V gene's germline CDR1 is MNHNS and CDR2 SASEGT. CDR3 region: CASTEAGTSGGAATYEQYF. The CDR3 bases are TGTGCCAGCACTGAAGCTGGGACTAGCGGGGGGGCGGCTACCTACGAGCAGTACTTC.

V and J are TRBV11-2 and TRBJ1-1; D uncertain. CDR3 length: 11 amino acids. V was pared by 5 bases and J by 7 bases, with 8 bases between. Germline-derived CDR1 and CDR2 are SGHAT and FQNNGV. CDR3 in amino acids: CASSPISEAFF. In DNA, the CDR3 is TGTGCCAGCAGCCCGATTAGTGAAGCTTTCTTT. Full variable domain (outside the CDR3, taken from reference TRBV11-2 and TRBJ1-1): EAGVAQSPRYKIIEKRQSVAFWCNPISGHATLYWYQQILGQGPKLLIQFQNNGVVDDSQLPKDRFSAERLKGVDSTLKIQPAKLEDSAVYLCASSPISEAFFGQGTRLTVV.

The chain joins TRBV6-5 to TRBJ1-6; D is unclear. The V gene's germline CDR1 is MNHEY and CDR2 SVGAGI. This CDR3 spans 12 amino acids. V was cut by 6 bases and J by 7 bases, with 7 bases left in between. The CDR3 here is CASRRLNSPLHF. DNA of the CDR3: TGTGCCAGCAGGAGGTTAAATTCACCCCTCCACTTT.

The V gene is TRBV18, the J gene TRBJ1-1; 8 nucleotides match TRBD1. V was pared by 2 bases and J by 5 bases, with 4 bases of the junction left unmatched. Germline V gives CDR1 KGHSH, CDR2 LQKENI. CDR3 length: 14 residues. The CDR3 sequence: CASSPEQGGTEAFF. The CDR3 region has the DNA TGTGCCAGCTCACCAGAACAGGGGGGGACTGAAGCTTTCTTT.

The chain recombines TRBV6-4 with TRBJ2-1, with 8 bases that match TRBD2. After removal of 4 bases from V and 4 bases from J, the junction contained 3 bases not matched to a gene. Germline loops: CDR1 MRHNA, CDR2 SNTAGT. The CDR3 runs to 14 residues. In DNA form, the CDR3 reads TGTGCCAGCAGTGCCGGGACTAGTTACAATGAGCAGTTCTTC. Protein sequence: CASSAGTSYNEQFF.

The rearrangement links TRBV11-2 to TRBJ1-1; 7 bases are a match to TRBD1. Per germline, CDR1 SGHAT and CDR2 FQNNGV. This CDR3 spans 15 amino acids. The junction had 17 bases not matched to a gene; V was cut back by 5 bases and J by 11 bases. CDR3 nucleotides: TGTGCCAGCAGCCGCCTAGGGCAGGGGGGAGGATCGGCTTTCTTT. Protein product: CASSRLGQGGGSAFF. Full variable domain (outside the CDR3, taken from reference TRBV11-2 and TRBJ1-1): EAGVAQSPRYKIIEKRQSVAFWCNPISGHATLYWYQQILGQGPKLLIQFQNNGVVDDSQLPKDRFSAERLKGVDSTLKIQPAKLEDSAVYLCASSRLGQGGGSAFFGQGTRLTVV.

This clone was detected once. The V and J genes are TRBV5-4 and TRBJ1-1; perhaps TRBD1 as D (6 bases). Germline V gene sequence: CDR1 SGHNT, CDR2 YYREEE (reference sequence). The CDR3 covers 14 residues. Trimming pared 4 bases from V and 1 base from J, leaving 11 bases between. CDR3 DNA sequence: TGTGCCAGCAGCCCCCGGACAGAGAACACTGAAGCTTTCTTT. Translating it yields CASSPRTENTEAFF.